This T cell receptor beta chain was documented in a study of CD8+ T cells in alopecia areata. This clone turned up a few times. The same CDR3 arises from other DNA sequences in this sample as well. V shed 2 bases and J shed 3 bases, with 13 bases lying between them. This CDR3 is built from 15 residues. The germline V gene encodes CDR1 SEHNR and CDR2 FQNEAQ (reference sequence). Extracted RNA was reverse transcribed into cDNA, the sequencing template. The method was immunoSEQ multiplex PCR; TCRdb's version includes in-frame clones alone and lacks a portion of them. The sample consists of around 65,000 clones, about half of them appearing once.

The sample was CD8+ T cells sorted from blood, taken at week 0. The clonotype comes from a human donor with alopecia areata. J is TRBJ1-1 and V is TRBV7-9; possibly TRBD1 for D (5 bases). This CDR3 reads CASSLRILGDTEAFF. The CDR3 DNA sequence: TGTGCCAGCAGCTTACGAATATTAGGGGACACTGAAGCTTTCTTT.